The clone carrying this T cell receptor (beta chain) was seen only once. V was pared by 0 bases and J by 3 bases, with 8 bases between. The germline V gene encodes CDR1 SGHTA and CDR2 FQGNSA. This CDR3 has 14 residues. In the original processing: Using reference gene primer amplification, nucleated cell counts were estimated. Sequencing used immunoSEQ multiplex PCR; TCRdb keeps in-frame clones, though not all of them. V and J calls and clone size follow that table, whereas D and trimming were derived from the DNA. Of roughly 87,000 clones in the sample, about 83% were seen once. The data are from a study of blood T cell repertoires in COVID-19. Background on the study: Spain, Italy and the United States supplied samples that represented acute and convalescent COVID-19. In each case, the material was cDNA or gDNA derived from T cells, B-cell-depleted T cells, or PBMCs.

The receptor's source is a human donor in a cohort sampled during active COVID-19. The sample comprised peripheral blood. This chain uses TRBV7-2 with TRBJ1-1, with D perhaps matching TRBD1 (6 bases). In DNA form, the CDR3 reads TGTGCCAGCAGCTTAGCCAGGGGAGACACTGAAGCTTTCTTT. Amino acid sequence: CASSLARGDTEAFF.